These 21 T cell receptor beta chains were all obtained from the same sample, sequenced in a study of T-cell memory formation after mild COVID-19. MiXCR was run by TCRdb on the 5' RACE reads, yielding one entry per CDR3 protein. The sample consists of tens of thousands of distinct CDR3 sequences, around 15% of them appearing once. Input material: PBMCs or a T cell subset sorted from them (not recorded which). These TCRs come from an adult woman who had mild COVID-19 (a few samples of this study predate the infection). Cell type and time point are not known.

The chain combines TRBV7-9 with TRBJ2-2; D ambiguous. The germline gives CDR1 SEHNR, CDR2 FQNEAQ (reference sequence). The V end lost 5 bases, the J end lost 6 bases, and 10 bases lay between the germline ends. This CDR3 comprises 13 residues. The CDR3 DNA reads TGTGCCAGCAGCGCCTTGGCCCCCGGGGAGCTGTTTTTT. It yields the protein CASSALAPGELFF.

This clonotype was seen a few times. In DNA, the CDR3 is TGTGCCAGCAGTTTATACAGGGGGCCTTACAATGAGCAGTTCTTC. This sequence encodes CASSLYRGPYNEQFF. This sequence joins TRBV12-3 or TRBV12-4 and TRBJ2-1; TRBD1 matches 9 bases. V was clipped by 2 bases and J by 4 bases; unmatched bases: 3. The CDR3 runs to 15 residues.

V and J are TRBV6-6 and TRBJ1-3; D gene ambiguous. CDR1 is MNHNY and CDR2 is SVGAGI in the germline V gene (reference sequence). V was trimmed by 2 bases and J by 0 bases, leaving 17 bases between them. There are 18 residues in the CDR3. CDR3 coding DNA: TGTGCCAGCAGTTACGCACACAGAGCCGTGAGCTCTGGAAACACCATATATTTT. Its protein product is CASSYAHRAVSSGNTIYF.

The chain is built from TRBV11-2 and TRBJ2-7, with TRBD2 matching 13 bases. The CDR3 sequence is 14 residues long. Germline loops: CDR1 SGHAT, CDR2 FQNNGV. The V gene end was trimmed by 4 bases and the J gene end by 6 bases; junction bases not matched to a gene: 3. CDR3 nucleotide sequence: TGTGCCAGCAGCTCCAGACTAGCGGGAGGCGAGCAGTACTTC. It yields the protein CASSSRLAGGEQYF.

The table lists this clonotype with a few counts. The chain has TRBV9 and TRBJ1-2, with 12 bases lining up with TRBD1. The CDR3 is 15 amino acids. Trimming took 4 bases from V and 4 from J; bases not matched to a gene: 5. Germline V gene lookup returns CDR1 SGDLS and CDR2 YYNGEE. The DNA for the CDR3 is TGTGCCAGCAGCACGGGGACAGGGGGCACCTATGGCTACACCTTC. Translating it yields CASSTGTGGTYGYTF.

This clonotype has a handful of counts. DNA for the CDR3: TGCAGTGCTAGTCCCCCTGACTTTGAGGATACGCAGTATTTT. Its protein product is CSASPPDFEDTQYF. V is TRBV20-1 and J is TRBJ2-3; D is undetermined. The CDR3 is 14 residues long. Between the trimmed V and J ends, which lost 3 bases and 6 bases, there was a span of 16 bases. Germline V gene sequence: CDR1 DFQATT, CDR2 SNEGSKA (reference sequence).

This clonotype was observed a handful of times. This chain uses TRBV4-1 with TRBJ2-2; 8 bases match TRBD2. Trimming cost V 2 bases and J 6 bases; bases outside gene matches: 5. There are 15 residues in the CDR3. The germline V gene has CDR1 MGHRA and CDR2 YSYEKL. The CDR3 spells CASSQFSGGSGELFF. The CDR3 DNA is TGCGCCAGCAGCCAATTTTCGGGGGGGTCCGGGGAGCTGTTTTTT.

This clonotype was observed a handful of times. The genes are TRBV6-5 and TRBJ2-3; D is undetermined. From germline, CDR1 is MNHEY and CDR2 SVGAGI. Trimming stripped 5 bases from V and 1 base from J, with 13 bases between. The CDR3 has 15 amino acids. The CDR3 sequence is CASSPSGFGTDTQYF. The CDR3, as DNA: TGTGCCAGCAGTCCTTCCGGGTTTGGCACAGATACGCAGTATTTT.

The chain joins TRBV10-3 to TRBJ2-1; D perhaps matches TRBD2 (5 bases). V was pared by 0 bases and J by 0 bases, with 6 bases between. Germline CDR1 is ENHRY and CDR2 is SYGVKD. The CDR3 is 15 amino acids. The chain's CDR3 is CAISESGSSYNEQFF. As DNA, the CDR3 is TGTGCCATCAGTGAGTCGGGGAGCTCCTACAATGAGCAGTTCTTC.

This chain joins TRBV7-2 and TRBJ2-1; the D gene is possibly TRBD2 (5 bases). CDR3 length equals 15 residues. The germline gives CDR1 SGHTA, CDR2 FQGNSA. The V gene lost 2 bases and the J gene lost 7 bases, with 15 bases spanning the gap. This chain's CDR3 is CASSLWASFGNEQFF. DNA of the CDR3: TGTGCCAGCAGCTTATGGGCTAGCTTCGGGAATGAGCAGTTCTTC.

J is TRBJ2-5 and V is TRBV9, with D possibly being TRBD2 (6 bases). The germline V and J ends were trimmed by 0 bases and 3 bases, with 9 bases remaining between them. Germline V gives CDR1 SGDLS, CDR2 YYNGEE. This CDR3 has 14 residues. CDR3 DNA sequence: TGTGCCAGCAGCGTAGCGGGGGTTGAAGAGACCCAGTACTTC. Amino acid sequence: CASSVAGVEETQYF.

V usage is TRBV9 and J usage is TRBJ2-1, with 8 bases lining up with TRBD1. The CDR3 totals 15 residues. J gave up 4 bases and V 4 bases, and 7 bases lay outside the gene matches. CDR1 SGDLS and CDR2 YYNGEE come from the germline V gene. CDR3 coding DNA: TGTGCCAGCAGCTTAGGGGGACAGGAATACAATGAGCAGTTCTTC. Protein: CASSLGGQEYNEQFF.

This rearrangement joins TRBV11-1 to TRBJ2-2, with 8 positions matching TRBD2. The CDR3 is 16 residues long. CDR1 is SGHAT and CDR2 is FQDESV in the germline V gene (reference sequence). Trimming at V came to 5 bases and at J to 0 bases, leaving 5 bases not matched to a gene. The CDR3 is CASSNIAGTNTGELFF. CDR3 DNA: TGTGCCAGCAGCAACATAGCGGGAACGAACACCGGGGAGCTGTTTTTT.

The V gene is TRBV4-1, the J gene TRBJ1-2, with no clear D. V lost 4 bases and J lost 4, with 16 bases in between. CDR3 length: 15 residues. CDR1 is MGHRA and CDR2 is YSYEKL in the germline V gene. CDR3 in amino acids: CASSRFEDVSYGYTF. CDR3 nucleotide sequence: TGCGCCAGCAGCCGGTTTGAGGACGTAAGCTATGGCTACACCTTC.

This clonotype was seen a handful of times. V usage is TRBV7-9 and J usage is TRBJ2-7; D call uncertain. CDR3 length: 14 amino acids. V was cut by 1 base and J by 1 base, with 8 bases left in between. CDR1 and CDR2 (germline): SEHNR, FQNEAQ (reference sequence). CDR3 sequence: CASSLERHSYEQYF. The CDR3 DNA reads as TGTGCCAGCAGCTTAGAAAGACATTCCTACGAGCAGTACTTC.

V gene TRBV15 combines with J gene TRBJ1-1, with 8 bases aligning to TRBD1. V lost 2 bases to trimming and J lost 1 base; unmatched junction nucleotides: 0. Germline V CDR1 and CDR2: LNHNV, YYDKDF (reference sequence). The CDR3 sequence is 14 residues long. The CDR3 loop is CATSRQGANTEAFF. The CDR3 DNA is TGTGCCACCAGCAGACAGGGGGCGAACACTGAAGCTTTCTTT.

This clonotype was counted a few times. In nucleotides, the CDR3 is TGTGCCAGCAGCCCGGGACTTAGCAATGAGCAGTTCTTC. This translates into CASSPGLSNEQFF. The gene calls are TRBV7-9 and TRBJ2-1, with D perhaps matching TRBD2 (6 bases). Germline V gene data show CDR1 as SEHNR and CDR2 as FQNEAQ (reference sequence). Trimming stripped 5 bases from V and 6 bases from J, with 11 bases between. The CDR3 covers 13 residues.

The chain carries TRBV5-1 and TRBJ2-2; 9 bases align to TRBD1. Germline V CDR1 and CDR2: SGHRS, YFSETQ. V lost 7 bases and J lost 3; bases outside the gene matches: 16. This CDR3 spans 18 amino acids. The CDR3 spells CASATYPPGQGYTGELFF. Here the CDR3 DNA reads TGCGCCAGCGCAACGTACCCCCCGGGACAGGGTTACACCGGGGAGCTGTTTTTT.

The chain recombines TRBV12-3 or TRBV12-4 with TRBJ2-3; D gene ambiguous. V lost 6 bases and J lost 0, with 13 bases in between. This CDR3 comprises 15 residues. Here the CDR3 reads CASSPTTYSTDTQYF. The CDR3 coding sequence is TGTGCCAGCAGCCCCACGACATATAGCACAGATACGCAGTATTTT.

V gene TRBV4-3 combines with J gene TRBJ2-5; D uncertain. The germline gives CDR1 LGHNA, CDR2 YSLEER. The CDR3 consists of 14 residues. The germline V and J ends were trimmed by 4 bases and 0 bases, with 9 bases remaining between them. The CDR3 loop is CASSPNWDQETQYF. Here the CDR3 DNA reads TGCGCCAGCAGCCCTAATTGGGACCAAGAGACCCAGTACTTC.

There are a few counts of this clonotype. This sequence joins TRBV5-5 and TRBJ2-7; 7 bases line up with TRBD1. Trimming cost V 3 bases and J 5 bases; bases outside gene matches: 14. The CDR3 length is 16 residues. The germline V gene has CDR1 SGHKS and CDR2 YYEKEE (reference sequence). CDR3 loop: CASSSYGTASLDEQYF. In nucleotides, the CDR3 is TGTGCCAGCAGCTCATATGGGACAGCGTCCCTCGACGAGCAGTACTTC.